This T cell receptor beta chain was identified during a study of cytotoxic CD8 clonotypes in ibrutinib-treated CLL. Study details: After a median of around 70 months, around 15 patients stayed remitted and about 12 progressed; responses had been partial in around 24 and complete in 2.

This table comes from immunoSEQ multiplex PCR, and its TCRdb copy is limited to in-frame clones, with some not included. The top ten hold 13% of the sample, which has approximately 46,000 clones, about 70% seen once. This clonotype was sampled from a human donor with chronic lymphocytic leukemia. The sample here was PBMCs, taken after 12 months of ibrutinib treatment.

This chain's CDR3 is CASSSTWDSATYTQYF. The CDR3 nucleotides read TGTGCCAGCAGCTCGACGTGGGACTCCGCGACTTATACGCAGTATTTT. This rearrangement joins TRBV5-4 to TRBJ2-3, with TRBD2 as a possible D gene (6 bases). V dropped 3 bases and J dropped 7 bases, with 21 bases sitting between them. Germline-derived CDR1 and CDR2 are SGHNT and YYREEE (reference sequence). The CDR3 sequence is 16 residues long.